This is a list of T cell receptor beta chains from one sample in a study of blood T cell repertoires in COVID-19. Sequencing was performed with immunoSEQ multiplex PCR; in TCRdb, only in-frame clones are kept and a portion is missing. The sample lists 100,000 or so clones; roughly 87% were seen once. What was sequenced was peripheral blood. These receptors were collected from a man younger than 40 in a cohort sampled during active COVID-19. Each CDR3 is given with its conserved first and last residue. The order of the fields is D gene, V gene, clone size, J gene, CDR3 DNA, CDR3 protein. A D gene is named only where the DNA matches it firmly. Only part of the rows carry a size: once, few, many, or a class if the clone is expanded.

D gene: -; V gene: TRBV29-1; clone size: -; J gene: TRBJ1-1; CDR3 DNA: TGCAGCGTTGCTGGGAGAGCTAACACTGAAGCTTTCTTT; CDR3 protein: CSVAGRANTEAFF
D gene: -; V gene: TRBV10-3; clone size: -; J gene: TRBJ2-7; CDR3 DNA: TGTGCCATCAGTGAGCCCACTGGGCGTAGGCCCTACGAGCAGTACTTC; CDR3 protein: CAISEPTGRRPYEQYF
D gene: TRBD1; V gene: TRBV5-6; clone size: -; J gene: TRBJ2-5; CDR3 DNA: TGTGCCAGCAGCATATTAGACAGGGCCCAAGAGACCCAGTACTTC; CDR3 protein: CASSILDRAQETQYF
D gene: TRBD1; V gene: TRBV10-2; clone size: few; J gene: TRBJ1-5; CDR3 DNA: TGCGCCAGCAGTGAGGGGACAGCGCCGTGGGAGCAGCCCCAGCATTTT; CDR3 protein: CASSEGTAPWEQPQHF
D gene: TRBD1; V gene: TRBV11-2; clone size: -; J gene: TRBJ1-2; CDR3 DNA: TGTGCCGGCGGGACAGCAAGCTATGGCTACACCTTC; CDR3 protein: CAGGTASYGYTF
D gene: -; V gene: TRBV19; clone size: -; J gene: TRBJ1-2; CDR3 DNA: TGTGCCAGTAGTATGGATGGGCAGGTGAACTATGGCTACACCTTC; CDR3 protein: CASSMDGQVNYGYTF
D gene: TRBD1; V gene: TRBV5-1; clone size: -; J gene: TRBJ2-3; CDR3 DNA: TGCGCCAGCAGCACCGGACAGGGTAGTACAGATACGCAGTATTTT; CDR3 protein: CASSTGQGSTDTQYF
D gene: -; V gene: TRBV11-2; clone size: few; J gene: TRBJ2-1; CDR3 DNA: TGTGCCAGCAGCTTAGGCCTCAGGGGCTCAAGGGAGCAGTTCTTC; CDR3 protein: CASSLGLRGSREQFF
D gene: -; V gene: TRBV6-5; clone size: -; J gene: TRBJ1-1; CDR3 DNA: TGTGCCAGCAGGCCAGGGATGAACACTGAAGCTTTCTTT; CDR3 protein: CASRPGMNTEAFF
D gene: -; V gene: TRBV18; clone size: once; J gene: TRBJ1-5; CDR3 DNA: TGTGCCAGCTCACCGTTCAGGGATAGCAATCAGCCCCAGCATTTT; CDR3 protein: CASSPFRDSNQPQHF
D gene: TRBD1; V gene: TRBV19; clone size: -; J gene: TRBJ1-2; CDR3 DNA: TGTGCCAGTAGTATCCGGACAGGTATCACCTTC; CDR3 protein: CASSIRTGITF
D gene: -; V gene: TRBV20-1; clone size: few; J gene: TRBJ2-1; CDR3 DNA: TGCAGTGTAGCGGTCAATGAGCAGTTCTTC; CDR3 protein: CSVAVNEQFF
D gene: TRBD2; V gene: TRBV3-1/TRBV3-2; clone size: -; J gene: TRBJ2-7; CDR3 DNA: TGTGCCAGCAGCCACTTAGCGGGGGGGTCCGAGCAGTACTTC; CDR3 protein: CASSHLAGGSEQYF
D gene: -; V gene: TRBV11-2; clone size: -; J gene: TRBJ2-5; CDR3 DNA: TGTGCCAGCACCCAGCCATGGCGGAAAGAGACCCAGTACTTC; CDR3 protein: CASTQPWRKETQYF
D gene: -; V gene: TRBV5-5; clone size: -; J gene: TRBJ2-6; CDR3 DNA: TGTGCCAGCAGCGGTGGGGGCAGATATTCTGGGGCCAACGTCCTGACTTTC; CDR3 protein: CASSGGGRYSGANVLTF
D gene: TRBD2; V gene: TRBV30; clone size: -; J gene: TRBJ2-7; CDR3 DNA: TGTGCCTCTAGCGGGGGGGCCTACGAGCAGTACTTC; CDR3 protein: CASSGGAYEQYF
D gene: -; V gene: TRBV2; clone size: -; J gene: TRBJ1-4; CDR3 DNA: TGTGCCAGCGGCGGTATAGGTGAAAAACTGTTTTTT; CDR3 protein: CASGGIGEKLFF
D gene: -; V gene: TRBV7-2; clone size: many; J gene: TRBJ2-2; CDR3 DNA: TGTGCCAGCAGCTTACTCGGACAAAACACCGGGGAGCTGTTTTTT; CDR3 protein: CASSLLGQNTGELFF
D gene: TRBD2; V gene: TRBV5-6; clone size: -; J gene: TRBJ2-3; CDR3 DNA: TGTGCCAGCAGCTTGATAACTAGCGGGGTTGGGTATTTT; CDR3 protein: CASSLITSGVGYF
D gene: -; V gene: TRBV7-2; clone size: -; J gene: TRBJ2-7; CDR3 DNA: TGTGCCAGCAGCCTGGCGGTCCCGGGCGAGCAGTACTTC; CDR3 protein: CASSLAVPGEQYF
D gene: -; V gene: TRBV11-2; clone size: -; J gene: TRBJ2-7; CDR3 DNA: TGTGCCAGCAGCTTAGGGTCAGGGCAGACCTACGAGCAGTACTTC; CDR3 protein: CASSLGSGQTYEQYF
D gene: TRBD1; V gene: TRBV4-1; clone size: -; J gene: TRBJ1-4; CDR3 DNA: TGCGCCAGCAGCCAAGACTGGACAGGGGGTAATGAAAAACTGTTTTTT; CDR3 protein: CASSQDWTGGNEKLFF
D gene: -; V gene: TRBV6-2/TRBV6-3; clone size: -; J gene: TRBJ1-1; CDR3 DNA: TGTGCCAGCAGTACCACGGAGTTTGGGACAAACACTGAAGCTTTCTTT; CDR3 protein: CASSTTEFGTNTEAFF
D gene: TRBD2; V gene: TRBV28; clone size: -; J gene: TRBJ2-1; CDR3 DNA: TGTGCCAGCACCCCTGGGGGACTAGCGGGGTTCAATGAGCAGTTCTTC; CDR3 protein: CASTPGGLAGFNEQFF
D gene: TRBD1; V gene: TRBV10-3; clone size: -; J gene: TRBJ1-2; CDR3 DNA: TGTGCCATCAGTGAGTTTGAGGCAGGGGGCGACTATGGCTACACCTTC; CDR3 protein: CAISEFEAGGDYGYTF
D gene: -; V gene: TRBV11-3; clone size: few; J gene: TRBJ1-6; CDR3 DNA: TGTGCCAGCAGCTTAGTCGGGAGGGGCGGGACTCGGTATAATTCACCCCTCCACTTT; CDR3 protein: CASSLVGRGGTRYNSPLHF
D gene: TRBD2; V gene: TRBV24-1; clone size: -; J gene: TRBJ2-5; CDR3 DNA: TGTGCCACCAGTGATTGGGGTAGCGGGGGGGCCCGCGAAGAGACCCAGTACTTC; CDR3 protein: CATSDWGSGGAREETQYF
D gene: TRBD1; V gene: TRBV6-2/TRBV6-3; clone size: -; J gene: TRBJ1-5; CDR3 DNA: TGTGCCAGCAGTTACTCACGTACAGGGGGGAATCAGCCCCAGCATTTT; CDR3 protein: CASSYSRTGGNQPQHF
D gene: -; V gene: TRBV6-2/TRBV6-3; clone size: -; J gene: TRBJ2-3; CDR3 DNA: TGTGCCAGCAGTTACTCGACTAGTTCTGTGGATACGCAGTATTTT; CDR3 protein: CASSYSTSSVDTQYF
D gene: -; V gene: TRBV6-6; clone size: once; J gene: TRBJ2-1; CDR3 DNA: TGTGCCAGCATGTCGCGGAATGAGCAGTTCTTC; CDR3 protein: CASMSRNEQFF
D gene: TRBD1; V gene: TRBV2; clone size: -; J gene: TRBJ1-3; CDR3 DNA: TGTGCCAGCATTCGGACAGGAACTGGAAACACCATATATTTT; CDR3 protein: CASIRTGTGNTIYF
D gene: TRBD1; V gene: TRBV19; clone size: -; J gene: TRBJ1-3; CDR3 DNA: TGTGCCAGTAGTAAGGGACAGGGGCCGTACTCTGGAAACACCATATATTTT; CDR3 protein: CASSKGQGPYSGNTIYF